This T cell receptor beta chain was found in a study of shared clonotypes between healthy human individuals. The method was immunoSEQ multiplex PCR; TCRdb's version includes in-frame clones alone and lacks a portion of them. The data contain about 2 million clones, about 95% of them seen just once; the ten biggest clones take up more than 0.1%. V was clipped by 11 bases and J by 5 bases, with 13 bases between them. The germline V gene has CDR1 LGHNT and CDR2 FRNRAP. The CDR3 has 11 amino acids. Sequencing input: naive CD4+ T cells sorted from blood. The subset here: CD45RA+ positively selected. The receptor was derived from a man younger than 30 in good health. This rearrangement joins TRBV12-5 to TRBJ2-7, with D maybe TRBD2 (6 bases). The CDR3 region is CAQTWGDEQYF. CDR3 DNA sequence: TGTGCTCAAACCTGGGGGGACGAGCAGTACTTC.